Only a few counts were recorded for the clone carrying this T cell receptor beta chain. The target antigen is unknown. Following RNA extraction, reverse transcription yielded cDNA that acted as the sequencing template. The assay was immunoSEQ multiplex PCR, and TCRdb's table has in-frame clones only and misses some. Seen here are 64,000 or so clones, 46% observed once, and the top ten hold roughly 22%. These data originate in a study of CD8+ T cells in alopecia areata. For the study at large: For treated patients, severity scores reflected the percentage of scalp area affected.

There are 13 residues in the CDR3. CDR1 is SGDLS and CDR2 is YYNGEE in the germline V gene. The germline V and J ends were trimmed by 2 bases and 5 bases, with 10 bases remaining between them. Findings of the study overall: Across lesional scalp, and particularly alopecia totalis/universalis, clonality surpassed that of normal scalp.

Treatment of the sample: oral pan-JAK inhibitor, 5-10 mg twice daily. V is TRBV9 and J is TRBJ1-1; tentatively, D is TRBD1 (5 bases). The sequence was collected from a human donor with alopecia areata. Sequencing used CD8+ T cells sorted from blood, obtained between weeks 36 and 40, from a patient treated with tofacitinib. CDR3 residues: CASSVLWGTEAFF. The CDR3 nucleotides are TGTGCCAGCAGCGTTTTATGGGGGACTGAAGCTTTCTTT.